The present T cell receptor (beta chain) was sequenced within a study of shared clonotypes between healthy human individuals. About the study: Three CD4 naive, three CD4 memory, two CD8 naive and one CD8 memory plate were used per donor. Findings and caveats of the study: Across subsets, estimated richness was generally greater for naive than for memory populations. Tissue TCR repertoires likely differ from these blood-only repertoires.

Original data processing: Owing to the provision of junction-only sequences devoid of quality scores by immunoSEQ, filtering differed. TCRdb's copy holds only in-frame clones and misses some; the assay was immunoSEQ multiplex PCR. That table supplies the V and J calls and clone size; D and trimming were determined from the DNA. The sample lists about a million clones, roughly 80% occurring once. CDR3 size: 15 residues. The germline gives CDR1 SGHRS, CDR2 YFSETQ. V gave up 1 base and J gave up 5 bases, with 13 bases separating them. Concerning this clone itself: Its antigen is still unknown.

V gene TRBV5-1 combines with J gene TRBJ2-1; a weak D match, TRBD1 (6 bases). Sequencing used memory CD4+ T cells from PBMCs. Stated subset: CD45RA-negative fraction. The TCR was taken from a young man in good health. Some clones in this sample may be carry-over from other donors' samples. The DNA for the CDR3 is TGCGCCAGCAGCTTGTACAGGGCAGGGGACAATGAGCAGTTCTTC. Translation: CASSLYRAGDNEQFF.